One sample yielded the 13 T cell receptor beta chains listed below, sequenced in a study of T cell responses to AZD1222 COVID-19 vaccine. Clones were read by immunoSEQ multiplex PCR, and TCRdb kept only the in-frame ones, dropping some. The sample contains approximately 75,000 clones, 87% of which appear only once. The sequencing here drew on peripheral blood, taken 28 days after the second AZD1222 dose. The receptors stem from an adult who received the AZD1222 COVID-19 vaccine.

CDR3 bases: TGTGCCAGCAGCGAAGGACAGGGGGCCTATGGCTACACCTTC. Protein: CASSEGQGAYGYTF. The chain recombines TRBV5-6 with TRBJ1-2; the match to TRBD1 covers 11 bases. This CDR3 is built from 14 residues. Germline trimming cut 4 bases from V and 4 bases from J; bases unmatched to any gene: 3. CDR1 and CDR2 from the germline V gene are SGHDT and YYEEEE.

The rearrangement links TRBV7-9 to TRBJ1-2, with no clear D. V was cut by 4 bases and J by 8 bases, with 17 bases left in between. CDR3 size: 14 residues. Germline V gene sequence: CDR1 SEHNR, CDR2 FQNEAQ (reference sequence). The CDR3 loop reads CASSSVAGEEGYTF. The CDR3 DNA is TGTGCCAGCAGCTCCGTTGCCGGGGAGGAGGGCTACACCTTC.

The chain joins TRBV11-2 to TRBJ1-4, with D maybe TRBD1 (5 bases). The CDR3 consists of 15 residues. CDR1 SGHAT and CDR2 FQNNGV come from the germline V gene. With 1 base removed from V and 4 bases from J, the gap between germline ends came to 10 bases. CDR3 sequence reads: CASSLAPGINEKLFF. CDR3 DNA: TGTGCCAGCAGCTTAGCTCCAGGGATTAATGAAAAACTGTTTTTT.

The rearrangement uses TRBV18 and TRBJ1-1, with TRBD1 identical over 7 bases. Germline CDR1 and CDR2: KGHSH and LQKENI. J lost 4 bases, V lost 6 bases, and 5 bases had no gene match. The CDR3 runs to 13 residues. The CDR3 sequence is CASSQGVVTEAFF. The CDR3 nucleotides read TGTGCCAGCTCGCAGGGGGTTGTCACTGAAGCTTTCTTT.

The chain uses TRBV11-2 and TRBJ1-5; a possible D gene is TRBD1 (5 bases). The CDR3 contains 14 residues. With 5 bases removed from V and 4 bases from J, the gap between germline ends came to 12 bases. From germline, CDR1 is SGHAT and CDR2 FQNNGV. CDR3 protein: CASSPSGGNQPQHF. CDR3 sequence (DNA): TGTGCCAGCAGCCCGTCCGGGGGGAATCAGCCCCAGCATTTT.

The J gene is TRBJ2-2, the V gene TRBV3-1 (or the pseudogene TRBV3-2); 7 nucleotides match TRBD1. The CDR3 contains 14 residues. CDR1 is LGHDT, CDR2 YNNKEL, per germline (reference sequence). Trimming at V came to 4 bases and at J to 6 bases, leaving 5 bases not matched to a gene. DNA of the CDR3: TGTGCCAGCAGCCTCCGACAGGGATCCGGGGAGCTGTTTTTT. It specifies CASSLRQGSGELFF.

The CDR3 is CASSPGTQGNTIYF. The CDR3 DNA is TGTGCCAGCAGTCCCGGGACACAGGGAAACACCATATATTTT. The chain links TRBV7-6 to TRBJ1-3, with D tentatively TRBD1 (6 bases). CDR3 size: 14 residues. The germline V and J ends were trimmed by 6 bases and 4 bases, with 13 bases remaining between them. Germline CDR1 SGHVS, CDR2 FNYEAQ.

The chain has TRBV19 and TRBJ1-1; D not resolved. CDR1 LNHDA and CDR2 SQIVND come from the germline V gene (reference sequence). This CDR3 contains 14 residues. Trimming took off 7 bases at V and 3 bases at J, with 15 bases between the two ends. Here the CDR3 DNA reads TGTGCCAGTACTATCCCAGGCATCGACACTGAAGCTTTCTTT. Residues: CASTIPGIDTEAFF. The full variable domain, rest sourced from reference TRBV19 and TRBJ1-1, is DGGITQSPKYLFRKEGQNVTLSCEQNLNHDAMYWYRQDPGQGLRLIYYSQIVNDFQKGDIAEGYSVSREKKESFPLTVTSAQKNPTAFYLCASTIPGIDTEAFFGQGTRLTVV.

There are a few counts of this clone. The CDR3 is CASSTSSGGSGELFF. The CDR3 nucleotides read TGCGCCAGCAGCACTTCTAGCGGGGGTTCAGGGGAGCTGTTTTTT. The chain joins TRBV5-1 to TRBJ2-2, with 10 bases that match TRBD2. Germline-derived CDR1 and CDR2 are SGHRS and YFSETQ. The CDR3 is 15 residues long. The V segment lost 4 bases and the J segment 8 bases; nucleotides outside the gene matches: 8.

Concerning this clone: The same CDR3 also results from other DNA sequences found in this sample. The genes are TRBV30 and TRBJ2-1; D is possibly TRBD2 (6 bases). This CDR3 spans 12 amino acids. Trimming took off 0 bases at V and 7 bases at J, with 7 bases between the two ends. Germline CDR1 reads GTSNPN; CDR2 reads SVGIG (reference sequence). The CDR3 reads CAWSVRGNEQFF. The CDR3 DNA follows: TGTGCCTGGAGTGTACGGGGGAATGAGCAGTTCTTC.

This sequence joins TRBV25-1 and TRBJ2-7; D remains ambiguous. CDR1 and CDR2 from the germline V gene are MGHDK and SYGVNS. Trimming shortened V by 5 bases and J by 4 bases, and 6 bases separated the two germline ends. This CDR3 region has 11 residues. The DNA for the CDR3 is TGTGCCAGCAGTCTTGGGTACGAGCAGTACTTC. The encoded protein is CASSLGYEQYF.

The chain combines TRBV3-1 (or the pseudogene TRBV3-2) with TRBJ2-5; D call uncertain. Germline V gene data show CDR1 as LGHDT and CDR2 as YNNKEL (reference sequence). V was trimmed by 0 bases and J by 5 bases, leaving 4 bases between them. The CDR3 loop spans 12 amino acids. For the CDR3, the DNA is TGTGCCAGCAGCCAAGATCATGAGACCCAGTACTTC. This encodes CASSQDHETQYF.

The rearrangement joins TRBV7-2 to TRBJ1-3, with 7 positions matching TRBD1. This CDR3 contains 16 residues. Germline lookup yields CDR1 SGHTA and CDR2 FQGNSA. V lost 5 bases to trimming and J lost 1 base; unmatched junction nucleotides: 8. For the CDR3, the DNA is TGTGCCAGCAGCACGACAGGGAGGGGATCTGGAAACACCATATATTTT. Residues: CASSTTGRGSGNTIYF.